This T cell receptor beta chain was profiled in a study of cytomegalovirus exposure and HLA in healthy donors. General study results and limits: Most TCR sequences were uncommon, yet certain public TCRs appeared in many donors. The TCR clusters that emerged in the first cohort tended, a later analysis found, to co-occur in the 120 or so validation repertoires. Reports indicated that the classifier achieved high specificity and sensitivity in diagnosing cytomegalovirus status.

With respect to this clone: Antigen unknown.

Some clones are missing from TCRdb's copy, which holds only in-frame ones; the method was immunoSEQ multiplex PCR. The sample contains roughly 140,000 clones, approximately 91% of which appear only once. The receptor was isolated from a man in his late teens or twenties in good health and CMV-seronegative. The sample was PBMCs.

The DNA for the CDR3 is TGTGCCAGCAGCTTAGCGATAGGGGCAGGCCCTGAAGCTTTCTTT. This sequence encodes CASSLAIGAGPEAFF. The chain links TRBV7-9 to TRBJ1-1, with D possibly TRBD1 on 5 matching bases. Trimming took off 0 bases at V and 6 bases at J, with 14 bases between the two ends. Germline V gene lookup returns CDR1 SEHNR and CDR2 FQNEAQ (reference sequence). The CDR3 runs to 15 residues.